This TCR beta chain originates from a study of T cell responses to AZD1222 COVID-19 vaccine (dated by TCRdb to 2020 to 2022). Study-wide context: TCR sequencing covered roughly 230 trial participants: 200 to 220 given two doses of AZD1222 and about 26 given two doses of MenACWY control vaccine. Trial participants were enrolled by age into subgroups of 18-55, 56-69 and 70-plus years, and roughly 150, 30 and 60 TCR-sequenced participants, respectively, were included in these subgroups. Study-wide findings and limitations: No day 14 peak-response samples were available, so repertoires were characterized only after the peak T cell response. A significant rise in spike-specific TCR breadth and depth was observed after two AZD1222 doses relative to day 0 and relative to MenACWY recipients. Reportedly, almost half of the unique spike-specific TCRs recognized epitopes lying outside the regions that are mutated in the B.1.351 and B.1.1.7 variants. Only five to seven AZD1222 recipients were SARS-CoV-2 seropositive at baseline, limiting conclusions about previously exposed vaccinees. Participants were mostly white British and included more females than males, and it was suggested by the authors that clonal diversity may have been underestimated. In the small 56-69-year group, the increase in depth fell short of significance, most likely because of low power. The whole spike protein was spanned by vaccine-associated CD4 TCRs, and dominant responses were seen in regions 160-218 and 743-854.

The CDR3 regions of human TCRbeta chains were subjected to immunosequencing. The paper's data handling went like this. Repertoire TCRs were matched against a reference library of SARS-CoV-2-specific TCRs generated with the MIRA antigen-specificity platform. Breadth was defined as the fraction of unique TCRs that were SARS-CoV-2-associated. Depth was defined as the fraction of total T cells that were SARS-CoV-2-associated. Using the MIRA data, every spike-specific TCR was mapped to the spike region that the TCR reacted to and assigned to either a CD4 or a CD8 class. Log10-transformed breadth and depth values were compared by one-way ANOVA with Sidak's multiple comparisons tests. TCRdb carries this immuneACCESS record with in-frame sequences only. Its versions omit some clonotypes, under half of them owing to an unresolved V gene in the studies checked, with the rest unexplained. The V and J calls and clone size were taken over from that table, and D and trimming were inferred from the DNA. This sample holds 150,000 or so clones; about 90% were observed only once. The ten largest clonotypes hold roughly 0.98% of the sample.

Sample time point, as interpreted from the label and publication: about 28 days (+/-7) after the second vaccine dose. AZD1222 recipients given second doses at about 4 weeks or at about 12 weeks were pooled, since spike-specific TCR depth and breadth were not found to differ between the two schedules. Samples from vaccinated people were obtained from the UK trials COV001 and COV002, which included a single-blind randomized controlled phase 2/3 trial of AZD1222 (ChAdOx1 nCoV-19) in healthy adults. Trial participant PBMC samples were collected at day 0 and day 28 after the second dose for TCRbeta chain sequencing. Relative to germline, V is 5 bases shorter and J is 2 bases shorter, with 11 bases between their ends. Via the germline V gene, CDR1 is SGHRS and CDR2 YFSETQ. From the cysteine up to the phenylalanine, the CDR3 has a length of 13 residues. Kept here is only the CDR3 DNA, which spans 39 bases and is read in frame from base 1.

Points on this clone: What this receptor recognizes is not known. Base-call qualities are not available, and no considerably larger clone is one nucleotide away.

Sample: peripheral blood, taken 28 days after the second AZD1222 dose. The sequence was obtained from an adult who received the AZD1222 COVID-19 vaccine. The chain is made from TRBV5-1 and TRBJ2-7, and perhaps TRBD2 as D gene, on 6 matching bases. The DNA sequence reads TGCGCCAGCAGGGAGGGAAGTACCTACGAGCAGTACTTC. Its translation is CASREGSTYEQYF.